This T cell receptor (beta chain) was recorded in a study of T cells in Graves' hyperthyroidism and ophthalmopathy. Study-level results: A 13 V-J model separated ophthalmopathy from stable hyperthyroidism. Most thyroid clonotypes expanded above 0.001 were also detected in blood.

Pregnant or lactating patients were excluded, as were those with uncontrolled infection or other autoimmune disease. Diagnosis relied on clinical symptoms, serum thyroxine and TRAb, thyroid ultrasound and orbital computed tomography. The TCR beta CDR3 regions underwent amplification using RNA transcripts as the source. The HTBI primer set served for first-round RT-PCR of the TCR CDR3. TCRdb recomputed calls from the multiplex PCR reads with MiXCR, one row per CDR3 protein. The data contain approximately 700,000 distinct CDR3 sequences, over 40% of them singletons. The CDR3 covers 15 residues. With V trimmed by 5 bases and J by 0 bases, 4 bases remained unmatched. The germline V gene encodes CDR1 SQVTM and CDR2 ANQGSEA. In the case of this clonotype: Antigen: not known.

The V call is TRBV29-1, the J call TRBJ1-5; 10 nucleotides align to TRBD1. The sequence was obtained from an adult man with Graves' disease, either hyperthyroidism or ophthalmopathy (not recorded which). The sequencing input was peripheral blood or thyroid tissue (not recorded which). CDR3 bases: TGCAGCGTTAGCCGGGACAGGGGTAGCAATCAGCCCCAGCATTTT. It encodes CSVSRDRGSNQPQHF.